The 23 T cell receptor beta chains below come from one sample, sequenced in a study of tumor-infiltrating lymphocytes in primary liver carcinoma. cDNA specific to TCR beta was made from about 550 ng of total RNA, with a constant-region primer employed for priming. The TCR beta library was amplified through three nested multiplex PCR rounds in a modified ARM-PCR procedure. Amplification in the first two PCR rounds was performed using TRBV1-TRBV30 forward primers and a C-beta reverse primer for 10 cycles each. TCRdb re-derived calls from the multiplex PCR reads in MiXCR, one entry per CDR3 protein. Counted here are about 180,000 distinct CDR3 sequences, about 60% occurring once; the ten biggest clones make up under 75%. RNA was extracted from whole blood without cell sorting, alongside germline DNA. Input material: peripheral blood. The receptor set was obtained from a man between 40 and 49 years old with primary liver carcinoma and hepatitis B virus infection.

Details on this clonotype: The junction departs from germline at one end; a sequencing error may be responsible. The chain recombines TRBV29-1 with TRBJ2-2; possibly TRBD2 for D (6 bases). Germline V gives CDR1 SQVTM, CDR2 ANQGSEA. The CDR3 length is 13 residues. The CDR3 DNA reads as TGCAGTGTTGAGGCGGGGTACACCGGGGAGCTGTCTTTC. Residues: CSVEAGYTGELSF.

This chain connects TRBV6-2 or TRBV6-3 to TRBJ2-1, with 12 bases aligning to TRBD2. The germline V gene has CDR1 MNHEY and CDR2 SVGEGT. The junction had 11 bases not matched to a gene; V was cut back by 7 bases and J by 7 bases. This CDR3 has 16 amino acids. The CDR3 DNA reads TGTGCCAGCACCGGACTAGCGGGAACTTCCGGGAATGAGCAGTTCTTC. Translation gives CASTGLAGTSGNEQFF.

The chain uses TRBV28 and TRBJ1-1, with D maybe TRBD1 (5 bases). Trimming stripped 6 bases from V and 5 bases from J, with 13 bases between. The CDR3 length is 13 residues. Germline V CDR1 and CDR2: MDHEN, SYDVKM. The CDR3 sequence is CASSPPGRTEAFF. The CDR3 coding sequence is TGTGCCAGCAGCCCCCCAGGGAGGACTGAAGCTTTCTTT.

The V and J genes are TRBV12-3 or TRBV12-4 and TRBJ2-7; D might be TRBD2 (7 bases). Trimming took off 7 bases at V and 5 bases at J, with 15 bases between the two ends. The CDR3 runs 13 residues. The CDR3 here is CASNIGGGDEQYF. The CDR3 DNA reads as TGTGCCAGCAATATAGGGGGGGGCGACGAGCAGTACTTC.

The CDR3 loop reads CASSAGGQGVNTRELFF. CDR3 in DNA: TGTGCTAGCAGCGCCGGGGGGCAGGGGGTGAACACCAGGGAGCTGTTTTTT. The chain combines TRBV21-1 with TRBJ2-2; TRBD1, the table's D call, was not compared with the DNA. TRBV21-1 is termed a pseudogene. The CDR3 covers 17 residues.

This clonotype was found once. V is TRBV29-1 and J is TRBJ2-5, with 11 bases identical to TRBD1. Germline assignment: CDR1 SQVTM and CDR2 ANQGSEA. The V gene end was trimmed by 1 base and the J gene end by 4 bases; junction bases not matched to a gene: 5. The CDR3 is made up of 15 amino acids. CDR3: CSVEADRGRSETQYF. The CDR3 DNA follows: TGCAGCGTTGAAGCGGACAGGGGGCGATCAGAGACCCAGTACTTC.

The chain joins TRBV11-2 to TRBJ2-3; 8 bases fit TRBD2. The CDR3 length is 15 residues. Germline trimming cut 2 bases from V and 14 bases from J; bases unmatched to any gene: 15. CDR1 is SGHAT, CDR2 FQNNGV, per germline. The CDR3 spells CASSLRPSGGDARYF. The CDR3, as DNA: TGTGCCAGCAGCTTAAGGCCGAGCGGGGGAGATGCGCGGTATTTT.

This clonotype came up many times. The rearrangement joins TRBV29-1 to TRBJ2-1, with 7 bases matching TRBD2. The junction had 19 bases not matched to a gene; V was cut back by 8 bases and J by 15 bases. Germline V gene sequence: CDR1 SQVTM, CDR2 ANQGSEA. The CDR3 is 13 amino acids. The CDR3 DNA reads TGCAGCATGGAGGGTGAGGCGGGGGTCGTACGGTTCTTC. It translates to CSMEGEAGVVRFF.

A remark on this clonotype: Sequence at one end of the junction differs from germline and may be a read error. The chain carries TRBV11-2 and TRBJ2-2; D not resolved. The CDR3 extends over 14 amino acids. Germline CDR1 and CDR2: SGHAT and FQNNGV. This chain's CDR3 is CARSFRRNTGELFF. The CDR3, as DNA: TGTGCCAGAAGCTTCCGGAGAAACACCGGGGAGCTGTTTTTT.

Concerning this clonotype itself: A much larger clone differs from this one at a single base, so this may be a read error. The chain uses TRBV12-3 or TRBV12-4 and TRBJ2-1; D may be TRBD1 (6 bases). With 8 bases removed from V and 8 bases from J, the gap between germline ends came to 16 bases. The CDR3 length is 13 residues. The CDR3 protein is CASALQEGDEQFF. The CDR3 DNA reads as TGTGCCAGCGCCCTCCAAGAGGGGGATGAGCAGTTCTTC.

Worth noting for this clonotype: A much larger clonotype is one base distant, so this may be a read error. The chain carries TRBV29-1 and TRBJ1-1; D is perhaps TRBD1 (5 bases). The ends were cut back, 6 bases at V and 11 bases at J, with 16 bases in the middle. This CDR3 spans 11 amino acids. The germline V gene encodes CDR1 SQVTM and CDR2 ANQGSEA. The CDR3 DNA reads as TGCAGCGTGAATTCGGGGGGAGAGGCTTTCTTT. This codes for CSVNSGGEAFF.

This clonotype has more than one count but fewer than ten. This chain uses TRBV4-1 with TRBJ1-2; D remains ambiguous. Germline CDR1 is MGHRA and CDR2 is YSYEKL. The CDR3 has 14 amino acids. The V end was cut by 2 bases, the J end by 7 bases, with 14 bases between. In DNA, the CDR3 is TGCGCCAGCAGCCAAAAGGAAAGGGTGGGTGGCTACACCTTC. Protein product: CASSQKERVGGYTF.

A word on this clonotype: A read error may be the cause here, since a much bigger clone is one base away. Since no conserved phenylalanine or tryptophan closes the CDR3, a read error is the likely cause. The chain couples TRBV11-2 to TRBJ2-5, with 9 bases identical to TRBD1. V was clipped by 5 bases and J by 4 bases; unmatched bases: 5. There are 14 residues in the CDR3. CDR1 SGHAT and CDR2 FQNNGV come from the germline V gene. CDR3 sequence reads: CASSRGQGGETQYL. CDR3 in DNA: TGTGCCAGCAGCAGGGGACAGGGAGGAGAGACCCAGTACCTC.

This clonotype was observed at least ten times. The chain is built from TRBV11-1 and TRBJ2-1; tentatively, D is TRBD1 or TRBD2 (5 bases each). V was cut by 5 bases and J by 2 bases, with 16 bases left in between. In germline, CDR1 is SGHAT, CDR2 FQDESV (reference sequence). This CDR3 has 16 residues. Here the CDR3 DNA reads TGTGCCAGCAGCCTTAGTCCAGGGACGACCTACAATGAGCAGTTCTTC. Amino acid sequence: CASSLSPGTTYNEQFF.

A remark on this clonotype: A much larger clone lies one base from this, so it may be a read error. The J gene is TRBJ1-2, the V gene TRBV11-2; D may be TRBD1 (6 bases). The CDR3 has 15 amino acids. The germline CDR1 and CDR2 sequences are SGHAT and FQNNGV. The germline V and J ends were trimmed by 1 base and 5 bases, with 14 bases remaining between them. The CDR3 spells CASSLGTVYKYGYTF. The DNA of the CDR3 is TGTGCCAGCAGCTTAGGGACAGTATATAAATATGGCTACACCTTC.

Only a few counts were recorded for this clonotype. V gene TRBV4-1 combines with J gene TRBJ2-1; TRBD2 aligns across 9 bases. Germline-derived CDR1 and CDR2 are MGHRA and YSYEKL. The CDR3 contains 17 residues. V lost 0 bases, J lost 4 bases, and 7 bases stayed unmatched. The CDR3 here is CASSQESSGSMYNEQFF. Written as DNA, the CDR3 is TGCGCCAGCAGCCAAGAGAGTAGCGGGAGCATGTACAATGAGCAGTTCTTC.

As concerns this clonotype: Sequence at one end of the junction differs from germline and may be a read error. V and J are TRBV11-2 and TRBJ2-1; TRBD2 matches 9 bases. The CDR3 contains 16 residues. Germline V lookup: CDR1 SGHAT, CDR2 FQNNGV. The CDR3, as DNA: TGTGCCAGCAGCTCACGCCCCAGCGGGAGGATCTATAAGCATTTCTTC. This translates into CASSSRPSGRIYKHFF. Full variable domain (remainder filled in from reference TRBV11-2 and TRBJ2-1): EAGVAQSPRYKIIEKRQSVAFWCNPISGHATLYWYQQILGQGPKLLIQFQNNGVVDDSQLPKDRFSAERLKGVDSTLKIQPAKLEDSAVYLCASSSRPSGRIYKHFFGPGTRLTVL.

The sample holds many counts of this clonotype. For the CDR3, the DNA is TGTGCCAGCAGCTTCCTAGGACTAGCGGGCACAGATACGCAGTATTTT. It translates to CASSFLGLAGTDTQYF. The chain recombines TRBV11-2 with TRBJ2-3; TRBD2 matches 10 bases. CDR1 SGHAT and CDR2 FQNNGV come from the germline V gene. V was clipped by 3 bases and J by 1 base; unmatched bases: 4. This CDR3 comprises 16 residues.

There are a few counts of this clonotype. The V gene is TRBV5-4, the J gene TRBJ2-7; D is ambiguous. The CDR3 is 13 residues long. V was cut by 0 bases and J by 2 bases, with 6 bases left in between. The germline CDR1 and CDR2 sequences are SGHNT and YYREEE (reference sequence). The CDR3 DNA follows: TGTGCCAGCAGCTTGGCAGACCCCTACGAGCAGTACTTC. Protein sequence: CASSLADPYEQYF.

In this sample, this clonotype turned up many times. The chain links TRBV11-1 to TRBJ2-7; no definite D call. The V end lost 5 bases, the J end lost 4 bases, and 6 bases lay between the germline ends. CDR3 length: 11 amino acids. Germline CDR1 is SGHAT and CDR2 is FQDESV (reference sequence). The CDR3 spells CASSKLYEQYF. The CDR3 DNA sequence: TGTGCCAGCAGCAAACTGTACGAGCAGTACTTC.

This sequence joins TRBV12-5 and TRBJ1-5, with TRBD1 matching over 8 bases. From germline, CDR1 is LGHNT and CDR2 FRNRAP. The CDR3 length is 15 residues. The trim removed 1 base at V and 5 bases at J, leaving 4 bases unmatched. The CDR3 sequence: CASGLGQGAHQPQHF. The CDR3 nucleotides are TGTGCTAGTGGTTTGGGTCAGGGGGCGCATCAGCCCCAGCATTTT. Combining the CDR3 with reference TRBV12-5 and TRBJ1-5 gives the whole variable domain DARVTQTPRHKVTEMGQEVTMRCQPILGHNTVFWYRQTMMQGLELLAYFRNRAPLDDSGMPKDRFSAEMPDATLATLKIQPSEPRDSAVYFCASGLGQGAHQPQHFGDGTRLSIL.

This clonotype showed up just once. With a much larger clone just one base away, this may be a read error. The chain uses TRBV6-2 or TRBV6-3 and TRBJ2-7; 8 bases agree with TRBD2. This CDR3 comprises 13 residues. Germline V gene data show CDR1 as MNHEY and CDR2 as SVGEGT. V lost 2 bases and J lost 7; bases outside the gene matches: 4. The CDR3 nucleotides are TGTGCCAGCAGTTACGGGACTAGTACGGAGCAGTACTTC. It is translated as CASSYGTSTEQYF.

The sample holds a few counts of this clonotype. The chain combines TRBV10-3 with TRBJ2-7; D ambiguous. The V gene lost 0 bases and the J gene lost 2 bases, with 14 bases spanning the gap. Germline V gives CDR1 ENHRY, CDR2 SYGVKD. The CDR3 is made up of 16 amino acids. The CDR3 protein is CAISESGSLTPYEQYF. CDR3 bases: TGTGCCATCAGTGAGTCGGGTAGCTTAACCCCCTACGAGCAGTACTTC.